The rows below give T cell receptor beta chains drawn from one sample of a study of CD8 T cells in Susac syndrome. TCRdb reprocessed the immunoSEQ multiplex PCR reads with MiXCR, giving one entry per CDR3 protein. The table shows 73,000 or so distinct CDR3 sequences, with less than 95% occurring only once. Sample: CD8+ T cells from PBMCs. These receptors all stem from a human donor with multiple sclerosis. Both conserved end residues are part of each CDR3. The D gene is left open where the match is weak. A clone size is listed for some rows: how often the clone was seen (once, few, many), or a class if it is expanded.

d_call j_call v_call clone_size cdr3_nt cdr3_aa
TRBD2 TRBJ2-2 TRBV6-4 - TGTGCCAGCAGTGAGGAGGCGGGGGGCACCGGGGAGCTGTTTTTT CASSEEAGGTGELFF
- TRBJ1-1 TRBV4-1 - TGCGCCAGCAGCCAACGTGGGACACCCGTAACTTTCTTT CASSQRGTPVTFF
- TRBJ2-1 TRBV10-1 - TGCGCCAGCAGTGATCAGGTCACGGGCTACAATGAGCAGTTCTTC CASSDQVTGYNEQFF
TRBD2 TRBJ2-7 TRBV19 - TGTGCCAGTAAGGAAACTAGCGGGAGTTCCGAGCAGTACTTC CASKETSGSSEQYF
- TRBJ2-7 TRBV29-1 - TGCAGCGTCCCAGGGGCCTACGAGCAGTACTTC CSVPGAYEQYF
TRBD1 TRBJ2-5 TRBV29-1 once TGCAGCGTTGTGGACAGGGGGCTCCAAGAGACCCAGTACTTC CSVVDRGLQETQYF
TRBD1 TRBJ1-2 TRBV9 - TGTGCCAGCAGCGGAGGACCAATCCGACGCGAACCAGACAGGGTGGAGGCTAACTATGGCTACACCTTC CASSGGPIRREPDRVEANYGYTF
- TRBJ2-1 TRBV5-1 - TGCGCCAGCAGCTTGTTAGGGGGGGGTAATGAGCAGTTCTTC CASSLLGGGNEQFF
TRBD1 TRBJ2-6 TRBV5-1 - TGCGCCAGCAGCCCCCGACAGGGCAGCTCTGGGGCCAACGTCCTGACTTTC CASSPRQGSSGANVLTF
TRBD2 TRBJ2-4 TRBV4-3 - TGCGCCAGCAGCCAAGATCAAATAGCGGGGGGTGACATTCAGTACTTC CASSQDQIAGGDIQYF
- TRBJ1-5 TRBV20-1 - TGCAGTGCTCCGAATCCCCCAGGGACGACAATACGAGGGCCCCAGCATTTT CSAPNPPGTTIRGPQHF
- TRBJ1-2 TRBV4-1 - TGCGCCAGCAGCCAGGGAGGACTGAGATATGGCTACACCTTC CASSQGGLRYGYTF
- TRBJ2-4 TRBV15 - TGTGCCACCAGCAGAGATAGGAGGGACTCCACCTACAAAAACATTCAGTACTTC CATSRDRRDSTYKNIQYF
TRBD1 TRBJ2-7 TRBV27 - TGTGCCAGCCGGAACTTACAGGGGGCGCGGGAGCAGTACTTC CASRNLQGAREQYF
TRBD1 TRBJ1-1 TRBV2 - TGTGCCAGCAGTGAAGACAGGGGGCGAGGAACTGAAGCTTTCTTT CASSEDRGRGTEAFF
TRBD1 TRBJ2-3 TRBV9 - TGTGCCAGCAGCGCCGGGACAGGGGGCACAGATACGCAGTATTTT CASSAGTGGTDTQYF
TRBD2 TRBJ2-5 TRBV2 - TGTGCCAGCAGTGAAGTTGGAGCGGGGGACCGGGAGACCCAGTACTTC CASSEVGAGDRETQYF
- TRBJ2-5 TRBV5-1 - TGCGCCAGTTTCGACGTGAACCAAGAGACCCAGTACTTC CASFDVNQETQYF
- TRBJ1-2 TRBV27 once TGTGCCAGCAGTTTATCCCCCGCGACAGGCTATGGCTACACCTTC CASSLSPATGYGYTF
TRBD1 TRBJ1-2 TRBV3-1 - TGTGCCAGCAGCCAAGACAGGGGGTGGGCGGACGGGAAAATCTATGGCTACACCTTC CASSQDRGWADGKIYGYTF
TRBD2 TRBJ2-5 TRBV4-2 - TGTGCCAGCAGCCAAGGTCTCAGCGGGAGGACGGAGTACTTC CASSQGLSGRTEYF
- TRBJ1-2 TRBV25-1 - TGTGCCACCTCCGGGAGGTATGGCTACACCTTC CATSGRYGYTF
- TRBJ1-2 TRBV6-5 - TGTGCCAGCAGGAGGCCCGCGGAGGGTGGCTACACCTTC CASRRPAEGGYTF
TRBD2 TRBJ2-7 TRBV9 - TGTGCCAGCAGCGTTCACAGCGGGGACCCCTACGAGCAGTACTTC CASSVHSGDPYEQYF
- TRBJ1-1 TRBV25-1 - TGTGCCAGCGTGGCGGAGGGGAACACTGAAGCTTTCTTT CASVAEGNTEAFF
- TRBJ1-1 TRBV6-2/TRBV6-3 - TGTGCCAGCAACCTACAGGGTTTGAACACTGAAGCTTTCTTT CASNLQGLNTEAFF
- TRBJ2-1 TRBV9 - TGTGCCAGCAGCGTAAGTGGTCTGCACAATGAGCAGTTCTTC CASSVSGLHNEQFF
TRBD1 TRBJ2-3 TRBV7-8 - TGTGCCAGCAGCTTAGTGAACAGGGGGCCAGATACGCAGTATTTT CASSLVNRGPDTQYF
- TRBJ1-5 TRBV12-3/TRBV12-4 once TGTGCCAGCAGACCTACATCCCTGGGAAATCAGCCCCAGCATTTT CASRPTSLGNQPQHF
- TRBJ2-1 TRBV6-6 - TGTGCCAGCAGTTACGAACAGGCCTACAATGAGCAGTTCTTC CASSYEQAYNEQFF
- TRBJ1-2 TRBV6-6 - TGTGCCAGCAATACCCTAGCGTCGGCCTTCTACGGCTACACCTTC CASNTLASAFYGYTF
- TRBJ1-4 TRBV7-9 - TGTGCCAGCAGCTTAGGGCCCCTGGGGACTAATGAAAAACTGTTTTTT CASSLGPLGTNEKLFF
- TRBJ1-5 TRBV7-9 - TGTGCCAGCAGCGGATCAGGGAATCAGCCCCAGCATTTT CASSGSGNQPQHF
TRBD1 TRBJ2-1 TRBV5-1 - TGCGCCAGCAGCCCCACTATACGACAGGGGCCTCCTGACGAGCAGTTCTTC CASSPTIRQGPPDEQFF
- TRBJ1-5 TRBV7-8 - TGTGCCAGCAGCTTAGCGGAAGCAGGGAAGGGAGGCAATCAGCCCCAGCATTTT CASSLAEAGKGGNQPQHF
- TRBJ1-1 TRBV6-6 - TGTGCCAGCAGTCCATCACTGAACACTGAAGCTTTCTTT CASSPSLNTEAFF
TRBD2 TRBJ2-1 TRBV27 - TGTGCCAGCAGTTTAGTTCTAGCGGGAGGGTTAGCGCAGTTCTTC CASSLVLAGGLAQFF
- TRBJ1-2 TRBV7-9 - TGTGCCAGCAGCTTAATCGGCAACGACTATGGCTACACCTTC CASSLIGNDYGYTF
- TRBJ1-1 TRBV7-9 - TGTGCCAGCAGCTTAGCAGTAAGCACTGAAGCTTTCTTT CASSLAVSTEAFF
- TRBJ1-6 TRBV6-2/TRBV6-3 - TGTGCCAGCAGTTACGTGGACAGCTATAATTCACCCCTCCACTTT CASSYVDSYNSPLHF
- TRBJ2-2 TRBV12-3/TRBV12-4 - TGTGCCAGCAGCCAGACAGCGTACACCGGGGAGCTGTTTTTT CASSQTAYTGELFF
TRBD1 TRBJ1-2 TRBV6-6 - TGTGCCAGCAGTTACTGGGACAGGGGAATAGAAGGCTACACCTTC CASSYWDRGIEGYTF
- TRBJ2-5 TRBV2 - TGTGCCAGCACTTCCGGTGTGCAGTACTTC CASTSGVQYF
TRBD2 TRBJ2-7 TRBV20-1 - TGCAGTGCTAGAGATCTCTGGGCGGGAGAGAACTCCTACGAGCAGTACTTC CSARDLWAGENSYEQYF
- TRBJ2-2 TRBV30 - TGTGCCTGGAGCTTGGCTAGCGACTACACCGGGGAGCTGTTTTTT CAWSLASDYTGELFF
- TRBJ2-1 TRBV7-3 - TGTGCCAGCAGCTCTCACTCCGGCCGCTCCTACAATGAGCAGTTCTTC CASSSHSGRSYNEQFF
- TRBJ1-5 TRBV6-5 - TGTGCCAGCAGCCCTTCGGGGAATCAGCCCCAGCATTTT CASSPSGNQPQHF
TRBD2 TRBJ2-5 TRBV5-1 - TGCGCCAGCAGCCAGTTCGCGGGAGAAGAGACCCAGTACTTC CASSQFAGEETQYF
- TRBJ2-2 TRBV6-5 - TGTGCCAGCAGTTTTTGGGACATTCCGAACACCGGGGAGCTGTTTTTT CASSFWDIPNTGELFF
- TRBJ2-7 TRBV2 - TGTGCCAGCAGCCTCAGTGTACGATCCTACGAGCAGTACTTC CASSLSVRSYEQYF
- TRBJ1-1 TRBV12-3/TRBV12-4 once TGTGCCAGCAGTTTAAACGCAGGGGTCGGGGCCGCTGAAGCTTTCTTT CASSLNAGVGAAEAFF